These T cell receptor beta chains were read from a single sample in a study of T cells expressing NK-cell markers. TCRdb processed the 5' RACE reads again and assigns one entry to each CDR3 protein, with no DNA. In all, the sample yields about 450,000 distinct CDR3 sequences. Specimen: blood T cells: a sorted CD56 or NKG2C T cell subset, CD4+ or CD8+ T cells, or bulk PBMC T cells (not recorded which). Source of these receptors: a woman between 18 and 70 years old in good health. CDR3s include the opening cysteine and the closing phenylalanine or tryptophan. Fields, in order: V gene, J gene, CDR3 protein.

v_gene: TRBV7-8; j_gene: TRBJ2-7; CDR3aa: CASSLGLAGGPRYEQYF
v_gene: TRBV5-5; j_gene: TRBJ1-4; CDR3aa: CASSLGQGKNNEKLFF
v_gene: TRBV2; j_gene: TRBJ1-1; CDR3aa: CASSEGGEAFF
v_gene: TRBV9; j_gene: TRBJ1-4; CDR3aa: CASSVGTGWGEKLFF
v_gene: TRBV4-3; j_gene: TRBJ2-3; CDR3aa: CASSQDFLATDTQYF
v_gene: TRBV29-1; j_gene: TRBJ2-5; CDR3aa: CSVEGLPLETQYF
v_gene: TRBV12-3/TRBV12-4; j_gene: TRBJ2-2; CDR3aa: CASSLGLLIGTGELFF
v_gene: TRBV28; j_gene: TRBJ1-4; CDR3aa: CASSFRPDEKLFF
v_gene: TRBV29-1; j_gene: TRBJ2-7; CDR3aa: CSVASPGHPTYEQYF
v_gene: TRBV27; j_gene: TRBJ2-5; CDR3aa: CASRVGVQETQYF
v_gene: TRBV19; j_gene: TRBJ2-7; CDR3aa: CASKAGQGGYEQYF
v_gene: TRBV5-1; j_gene: TRBJ2-5; CDR3aa: CASSLAGFDETQYF
v_gene: TRBV10-3; j_gene: TRBJ2-1; CDR3aa: CANSGTGDLRALNEQFF
v_gene: TRBV6-1; j_gene: TRBJ1-1; CDR3aa: CASKNSDRGDTEAFF
v_gene: TRBV7-2; j_gene: TRBJ2-3; CDR3aa: CASSLGGTTTDTQYF
v_gene: TRBV15; j_gene: TRBJ2-5; CDR3aa: CATSRLGGQETQYF
v_gene: TRBV13; j_gene: TRBJ2-1; CDR3aa: CASSESGLRNEQFF
v_gene: TRBV5-1; j_gene: TRBJ2-1; CDR3aa: CASSLFGLYNEQFF
v_gene: TRBV4-3; j_gene: TRBJ1-5; CDR3aa: CASSQGGTKEPQHF
v_gene: TRBV29-1; j_gene: TRBJ1-1; CDR3aa: CSVVPSGGTEAFF
v_gene: TRBV5-6; j_gene: TRBJ2-1; CDR3aa: CASTSLGPSANEQFF
v_gene: TRBV4-3; j_gene: TRBJ2-1; CDR3aa: CASSRGAGANEQFF
v_gene: TRBV29-1; j_gene: TRBJ2-5; CDR3aa: CSVAGRGETQYF
v_gene: TRBV12-3/TRBV12-4; j_gene: TRBJ2-3; CDR3aa: CASSLTALAGGSTDTQYF
v_gene: TRBV7-6; j_gene: TRBJ2-7; CDR3aa: CASSPGLAGGPISYEQYF
v_gene: TRBV5-1; j_gene: TRBJ2-5; CDR3aa: CASSLVRGAGSETQYF
v_gene: TRBV12-3/TRBV12-4; j_gene: TRBJ2-4; CDR3aa: CASRSNRDRDIQYF
v_gene: TRBV7-2; j_gene: TRBJ2-5; CDR3aa: CASSRRRGAGETQYF
v_gene: TRBV9; j_gene: TRBJ2-7; CDR3aa: CASTPGGSEYEQYF
v_gene: TRBV4-3; j_gene: TRBJ2-6; CDR3aa: CASSHSAAYKSGANVLTF
v_gene: TRBV20-1; j_gene: TRBJ2-1; CDR3aa: CSARLSTSFHEQFF
v_gene: TRBV12-3/TRBV12-4; j_gene: TRBJ1-6; CDR3aa: CASSLVGGTSPLHF
v_gene: TRBV15; j_gene: TRBJ2-1; CDR3aa: CATSRGVASVPYNEQFF
v_gene: TRBV24-1; j_gene: TRBJ1-2; CDR3aa: CATSDLRTAGYTF
v_gene: TRBV18; j_gene: TRBJ2-7; CDR3aa: CASSPTGTSGAYEQYF
v_gene: TRBV7-3; j_gene: TRBJ1-1; CDR3aa: CASSLFGTGSYTEAFF
v_gene: TRBV20-1; j_gene: TRBJ1-3; CDR3aa: CSARDVRSGNTIYF
v_gene: TRBV20-1; j_gene: TRBJ2-3; CDR3aa: CSAPTTPRGLRDTQYF
v_gene: TRBV7-9; j_gene: TRBJ2-7; CDR3aa: CASSPAGSYSYEQYF
v_gene: TRBV20-1; j_gene: TRBJ1-5; CDR3aa: CSAHESNQPQHF
v_gene: TRBV20-1; j_gene: TRBJ2-3; CDR3aa: CSASLRGTDTQYF
v_gene: TRBV10-3; j_gene: TRBJ2-1; CDR3aa: CAISESPSGTEQFF
v_gene: TRBV5-6; j_gene: TRBJ2-7; CDR3aa: CASSGGGGPYEQYF